This TCR beta chain stems from a study of beta chain features in type 1 diabetes. Study in general: Similarity in age, gender and cell yields was seen between patients and healthy donors.

Details on this clone: The target antigen is unknown.

Study-level points and caveats: The question left open here concerned HLA type influencing TCRB rearrangement. People with Type 1 diabetes carried modestly yet significantly shorter TCRB CDR3s in all four CD4+ subsets.

Central memory, naive, regulatory and stem cell-like memory CD4+ cells were sorted by CD45RO/CCR7/CD25/CD127/CD95/CD27. Every bit of the isolated RNA underwent reverse transcription, so sequencing read expressed TCRB transcripts. Clones were read by immunoSEQ multiplex PCR, and TCRdb kept only the in-frame ones, dropping some. The sample consists of about 620,000 clones, about a sixth of them appearing once. Germline V lookup: CDR1 SGDLS, CDR2 YYNGEE. The CDR3 sequence is 15 residues long. Trimming pared 3 bases from V and 7 bases from J, leaving 17 bases between. The J gene is TRBJ2-1, the V gene TRBV9; D assignment may be TRBD1 or TRBD2 (5 bases each). Source material: naive CD4+ T cells from blood. The origin of this receptor is a man younger than 35 in good health. The CDR3 sequence: CASSARVGVWNEQFF. DNA for the CDR3: TGTGCCAGCAGCGCCAGGGTCGGGGTATGGAATGAGCAGTTCTTC.